Below are 3 T cell receptor beta chains sequenced from a single sample in a study of preoperative IRX-2 immunotherapy in early breast cancer (dated by TCRdb to the late 2010s). The library was generated by the immunoSEQ multiplex PCR assay. Not all clones reach the TCRdb copy of this immuneACCESS table, which keeps in-frame sequences only. Checked studies attribute under half of the gap to unresolved V genes and leave the rest unexplained. The sample records around 62,000 clones, roughly 94% of which are singletons. The ten largest clones capture approximately 1.8% of the sample. The sample's treatment or condition label, decoded: preoperative locoregional IRX-2 cytokine immunotherapy. This specimen was taken from a patient treated with IRX-2 immunotherapy. The origin of the receptors is a human donor with breast cancer.

This chain uses TRBV27 with TRBJ2-5; possibly TRBD1 for D (5 bases). The germline gives CDR1 MNHEY, CDR2 SMNVEV (reference sequence). Between the trimmed V and J ends, which lost 7 bases and 7 bases, there was a span of 19 bases. The CDR3 totals 14 residues. The chain's CDR3 is CASNPDGRDVTQYF. The DNA of the CDR3 is TGTGCCAGCAATCCCGATGGCAGGGATGTGACCCAGTACTTC.

The V gene is TRBV9, the J gene TRBJ2-1, with D perhaps assigned TRBD1 or TRBD2 (6 bases each). The CDR3 extends over 15 amino acids. V was pared by 0 bases and J by 9 bases, with 16 bases between. Germline assignment: CDR1 SGDLS and CDR2 YYNGEE. DNA for the CDR3: TGTGCCAGCAGCGTAGGCGGGACATTGAGGGGTGAGCAGTTCTTC. Encoded protein: CASSVGGTLRGEQFF.

V usage is TRBV20-1 and J usage is TRBJ2-7; TRBD1 might be the D (5 bases). V dropped 6 bases and J dropped 2 bases, with 8 bases sitting between them. CDR3 size: 11 residues. Germline CDR1 reads DFQATT; CDR2 reads SNEGSKA (reference sequence). CDR3 nucleotides: TGCAGTGCGCCGGACACCTACGAGCAGTACTTC. This encodes CSAPDTYEQYF.